Listed below are T cell receptor beta chains from one sample, sequenced in a study of blood T cell repertoires in COVID-19. Method: immunoSEQ multiplex PCR; TCRdb's copy keeps in-frame clones and lacks some. The sample records about 320,000 clones, approximately 90% being singletons. The sequenced sample was PBMCs or T cells enriched from blood (not recorded which). The origin of the receptors is a woman under 30 who had recovered from COVID-19. Both conserved end residues are part of each CDR3. A D gene is named only where the DNA matches it firmly. Expanded clones are given a class, and other clones once, few, many or no size at all.

TRBV6-5	16	TRBJ1-5	NA	NA	TGTGCCAGCAGTTTAACCCCGGGACACCCCAATCAGCCCCAGCATTTT	CASSLTPGHPNQPQHF
TRBV15	13	TRBJ2-4	NA	TRBD1	TGTGCCACCAGCACAGGACAGGAAAACATTCAGTACTTC	CATSTGQENIQYF
TRBV4-1	13	TRBJ2-7	NA	NA	TGCGCCAGCAGCCCGTGGGACATCCACGAGCAGTACTTC	CASSPWDIHEQYF
TRBV7-9	16	TRBJ2-5	NA	TRBD1	TGTGCCAGCAGCCCCACAGGGGGCGCGTTCCAAGAGACCCAGTACTTC	CASSPTGGAFQETQYF
TRBV29-1	13	TRBJ1-1	once	TRBD1	TGCAGCGAGGGGGCAGGGAAGGGCACTGAAGCTTTCTTT	CSEGAGKGTEAFF
TRBV5-4	12	TRBJ1-4	NA	NA	TGTGCCAGCAGCTTGTTGGGGGGAAAACTGTTTTTT	CASSLLGGKLFF
TRBV4-1	16	TRBJ2-7	NA	TRBD1	TGCGCCAGCAGCCTCCTTGAGGGGGCGACGTCGTACGAGCAGTACTTC	CASSLLEGATSYEQYF
TRBV30	14	TRBJ1-6	once	TRBD1	TGTGCCTGGCAGTCCGGGACAGCAAATTCACCCCTCCACTTT	CAWQSGTANSPLHF
TRBV30	13	TRBJ1-5	NA	NA	TGTGCCTGGACTCTCACGAGGGATCAGCCCCAGCATTTT	CAWTLTRDQPQHF
TRBV11-2	15	TRBJ2-7	NA	TRBD1	TGTGCCAGCAGCCCGACAGGGGGCGGACCCTACGAGCAGTACTTC	CASSPTGGGPYEQYF
TRBV7-9	14	TRBJ1-6	NA	TRBD1	TGTGCCAGCAGGTTCCAGGGGGAGAATTCACCCCTCCACTTT	CASRFQGENSPLHF
TRBV30	12	TRBJ1-6	few	TRBD1	TGTGCCTGGGGGACAGCCGATTCACCCCTCCACTTT	CAWGTADSPLHF
TRBV9	13	TRBJ1-2	NA	NA	TGTGCCAGCAGCGTAGACAGGAACTATGGCTACACCTTC	CASSVDRNYGYTF
TRBV13	15	TRBJ2-7	few	TRBD2	TGTGCCAGCAGCTTGGGGGGACTAGCGGAAGGTGAGCAGTACTTC	CASSLGGLAEGEQYF
TRBV14	16	TRBJ2-5	NA	NA	TGTGCCAGCAGCCAACTTCTGGCGACGGGCCAAGAGACCCAGTACTTC	CASSQLLATGQETQYF
TRBV30	13	TRBJ1-2	NA	NA	TGTGCCTGGAGCGCCGGACAGATCTATGGCTACACCTTC	CAWSAGQIYGYTF
TRBV15	16	TRBJ2-1	NA	TRBD2	TGTGCCACCAGGGAGAGTTTAGCGGGGGTTTACAATGAGCAGTTCTTC	CATRESLAGVYNEQFF
TRBV6-4	16	TRBJ2-7	NA	TRBD2	TGTGCCAGCAGTATCCACATTAGCGGGACTTGCTCCGAGCAGTACTTC	CASSIHISGTCSEQYF
TRBV27	14	TRBJ2-5	NA	TRBD1	TGTGCCAGCAGTCCAGGGACAGAGCAAGAGACCCAGTACTTC	CASSPGTEQETQYF
TRBV9	17	TRBJ2-7	NA	NA	TGTGCCAGCAGCGTAGGTTTACAACAACCCAGCTCCTACGAGCAGTACTTC	CASSVGLQQPSSYEQYF
TRBV6-1	15	TRBJ2-7	NA	TRBD2	TGTGCCAGCAGTGAAAGAGTAGCGGGAGTCCAGGAGCAGTACTTC	CASSERVAGVQEQYF
TRBV19	13	TRBJ1-2	NA	NA	TGTGCCAGTAGTCTCGGCGGCCTCTATGGCTACACCTTC	CASSLGGLYGYTF
TRBV27	12	TRBJ1-5	NA	TRBD1	TGTGCCAGCGGACAGGGGAATCAGCCCCAGCATTTT	CASGQGNQPQHF
TRBV10-1	13	TRBJ2-3	NA	TRBD2	TGCGCCAGCAGTGAGTCGGGGGGGAATACGCAGTATTTT	CASSESGGNTQYF
TRBV5-8	16	TRBJ2-6	NA	NA	TGTGCCAGCAGCCACGGACGGGACTCTGGGGCCAACGTCCTGACTTTC	CASSHGRDSGANVLTF
TRBV5-1	14	TRBJ2-5	NA	NA	TGCGCCAGCAGCTCCCTAGTAAATTCAGAGACCCAGTACTTC	CASSSLVNSETQYF
TRBV5-1	15	TRBJ2-5	NA	TRBD1	TGCGCCAGCAGCTTGGAGGGCAGGGGGCAAGAGACCCAGTACTTC	CASSLEGRGQETQYF
TRBV18	12	TRBJ1-1	NA	NA	TGTGCCAGCTCAACTCGGGAGACTGAAGCTTTCTTT	CASSTRETEAFF
TRBV7-2	15	TRBJ2-5	NA	TRBD2	TGTGCCAGCAGCTTACAAGCGGGGGGCGAAGAGACCCAGTACTTC	CASSLQAGGEETQYF
TRBV5-5	17	TRBJ2-1	NA	NA	TGTGCCAGCAGCTTGTGGCTAGCCTTAACGCGGTACAATGAGCAGTTCTTC	CASSLWLALTRYNEQFF
TRBV27	14	TRBJ2-4	NA	NA	TGTGCCAGCAGTTTACTAGGAGCCAAAAACATTCAGTACTTC	CASSLLGAKNIQYF
TRBV4-2	16	TRBJ2-1	few	TRBD2	TGTGCCAGCAGCCAAGTGACTAGCGGGGGGCCCAATGAGCAGTTCTTC	CASSQVTSGGPNEQFF
TRBV12-5	15	TRBJ1-5	once	TRBD1	TGTGCTAGTGGTTTGAAGACAGGGAACAATCAGCCCCAGCATTTT	CASGLKTGNNQPQHF
TRBV4-1	15	TRBJ1-1	NA	NA	TGCGCCAGCAGCCAATATGGACTCATGAACACTGAAGCTTTCTTT	CASSQYGLMNTEAFF
TRBV24-1	13	TRBJ1-2	NA	NA	TGTGCCACCAGTGATCCAGGACAGTATGGCTACACCTTC	CATSDPGQYGYTF
TRBV27	13	TRBJ1-1	NA	NA	TGTGCCAGCAGTTTATCCCCGGGCACTGAAGCTTTCTTT	CASSLSPGTEAFF
TRBV2	11	TRBJ1-1	few	NA	TGTGCCAGCAGATGGGGCCCTGAAGCTTTCTTT	CASRWGPEAFF
TRBV18	14	TRBJ1-1	NA	NA	TGTGCCAGCTCAGTAGGACAGTCGGATACTGAAGCTTTCTTT	CASSVGQSDTEAFF
TRBV9	15	TRBJ2-3	NA	TRBD2	TGTGCCAGCAGCGTATTAGCGGGAGATGGAGATACGCAGTATTTT	CASSVLAGDGDTQYF
TRBV21-1	15	TRBJ1-5	NA	NA	NA	CASSKVGVGNQPQHF
TRBV2	13	TRBJ1-3	NA	TRBD1	TGTGCCAGCAGGGACAGGTCTGGAAACACCATATATTTT	CASRDRSGNTIYF
TRBV10-3	17	TRBJ2-2	NA	TRBD1	TGTGCTATCAGTGCCTCCACGGGACAGGGGCCCACCGGGGAGCTGTTTTTT	CAISASTGQGPTGELFF
TRBV7-9	16	TRBJ2-7	NA	NA	TGTGCCAGCAGCTTAGGGTCGGAGACGCAAGCCTACGAGCAGTACTTC	CASSLGSETQAYEQYF
TRBV19	14	TRBJ1-6	NA	NA	TGTGCCAGCTCCCCGGACAGTCACAGGTCACCCCTCCACTTT	CASSPDSHRSPLHF
TRBV19	13	TRBJ1-2	NA	NA	TGTGCCAGTAGTATCAGGGCGGACTATGGCTACACCTTC	CASSIRADYGYTF
TRBV12-3/TRBV12-4	13	TRBJ1-2	NA	TRBD1	TGTGCCAGCACCATGACAGGGGAAGATGGCTACACCTTC	CASTMTGEDGYTF
TRBV4-2	17	TRBJ1-1	NA	TRBD1	TGTGCCAGCAGCCACCGGGACAGGGAATTTGGGAACACTGAAGCTTTCTTT	CASSHRDREFGNTEAFF
TRBV7-9	13	TRBJ1-1	once	NA	TGTGCCAGCAGCTTAGAAGCGGGGACTGAAGCTTTCTTT	CASSLEAGTEAFF
TRBV28	14	TRBJ1-3	NA	NA	TGTGCCAGCAGTAGCCCCTTCTCTGGAAACACCATATATTTT	CASSSPFSGNTIYF
TRBV30	14	TRBJ2-1	NA	TRBD2	TGTGCCTGGACTAGACTAGCTACATACAATGAGCAGTTCTTC	CAWTRLATYNEQFF
TRBV4-1	11	TRBJ2-7	NA	NA	TGCGCCAGCAGCTTACAAGACGAGCAGTACTTC	CASSLQDEQYF
TRBV10-3	17	TRBJ1-4	NA	NA	TGTGCCATCAGTGAGCCCCACAGCGGGGGCGCTGGGGAAAAACTGTTTTTT	CAISEPHSGGAGEKLFF
TRBV28	14	TRBJ1-2	NA	NA	TGTGCCAGCAACTCAGGGTTCGCGGCGTATGGCTACACCTTC	CASNSGFAAYGYTF
TRBV7-6	19	TRBJ2-5	NA	TRBD1	TGTGCCAGCAGCTTAAGGCTGCCCGCTCGGACAGGAGGAAGTGAGACCCAGTACTTC	CASSLRLPARTGGSETQYF
TRBV2	14	TRBJ1-1	NA	NA	TGTGCCAGCAGTGAAGCCCGGGTGAACACTGAAGCTTTCTTT	CASSEARVNTEAFF